The T cell receptor (beta chain) described here comes from a study of blood T cell repertoires in COVID-19. Generated by immunoSEQ multiplex PCR, the TCRdb table keeps only in-frame clones and is missing some. The sample has some 350,000 clones; more than 75% are singletons. V gave up 2 bases and J gave up 1 base; unmatched junction bases: 8. Germline V gene sequence: CDR1 KGHSH, CDR2 LQKENI. This CDR3 comprises 16 residues. Source material: peripheral blood. The receptor was derived from a human donor in a cohort sampled during active COVID-19. The gene calls are TRBV18 and TRBJ2-7, with 7 bases lining up with TRBD2. The chain's CDR3 is CASSPNPAGASYEQYF. For the CDR3, the DNA is TGTGCCAGCTCACCAAACCCGGCGGGAGCTTCCTACGAGCAGTACTTC.